The clone carrying this T cell receptor beta chain was found once. Its antigen is unidentified. Time point defined: baseline pretreatment blood. This sample's treatment: 15 Gy SBRT to primary tumor, nephrectomy 4 weeks later. Serial blood draws occurred at baseline and 2 and 4 weeks post-SBRT. Trimming at V came to 7 bases and at J to 3 bases, leaving 6 bases not matched to a gene. The length of the CDR3 is 14 residues. Germline CDR1 MNHNY, CDR2 SVGAGI (reference sequence). The source of the sample is a study of radiation and T cells in renal cell carcinoma. Study-wide context: Nephrectomy followed 15 Gy stereotactic body radiation by 4 weeks.

The study's findings and limits: In blood, top tumor clones expanded by 2 weeks, shrinking by 4.

Here immunoSEQ multiplex PCR was the method, and the copy in TCRdb shows in-frame clones only, minus some. The sample includes more than 75,000 clones, approximately 80% of them seen just once. This chain connects TRBV6-6 to TRBJ2-1; 7 positions agree with TRBD2. Sequenced here: blood, sampled from a patient whose treatment included radiotherapy and nephrectomy. The origin of this receptor is a man aged 55 to 70 with renal cell carcinoma. The CDR3 region has the DNA TGTGCCAGCAAAACGGGGGGAATCTACAATGAGCAGTTCTTC. Its protein is CASKTGGIYNEQFF.